This TCR beta chain was obtained from a study of blood T cells in healthy people across ages. Study-wide results and caveats: Those diversity estimates obtained from one million T cells were thought to be underestimates. As age increased, TCR beta diversity per million T cells fell in a roughly linear fashion.

A few counts support this clonotype. The antigen remains undetermined. Its ends do not fully match the called genes, so a read error is possible. This CDR3 comprises 17 residues. Germline lookup yields CDR1 DFQATT and CDR2 SNEGSKA (reference sequence). The study drew donors from healthy Caucasian individuals in Russia aged roughly 6 to 100. It was with a sample-barcoded 5' primer and a J-beta primer mix that a second PCR of roughly 7 to 12 cycles was run. A tag from a template-switch adaptor with 12 random nucleotides marked each cDNA molecule. One entry per CDR3 protein results from TCRdb running MiXCR on the 5' RACE reads. The repertoire holds over 1,500,000 distinct CDR3 sequences, with roughly two fifths as singletons.

The chain recombines TRBV20-1 with TRBJ2-7; TRBD2 aligns across 13 bases. The sequence was collected from a human donor in good health. The source material was blood. The CDR3 is CSAGDSGLAGAIYEQYF. CDR3 coding DNA: TGCAGTGCTGGAGACTCAGGACTAGCGGGGGCCATATACGAGCAGTACTTC.